This T cell receptor beta chain was observed in a study of cytomegalovirus exposure and HLA in healthy donors. The overall study: Later analysis reported that the approximately 120 validation repertoires shared the platform of the 650 to 700 first-cohort repertoires.

Overall study findings and caveats: The study put some 160 TCR beta chains on its list as cytomegalovirus-associated. Later, an analysis found that TCR clusters from the first cohort tended to co-occur in the 90 to 150 validation repertoires. The CMV antigen specificity of a few CMV-associated chains was confirmed through in vitro analysis.

The CDR3 length is 17 residues. Germline trimming cut 10 bases from V and 7 bases from J; bases unmatched to any gene: 20. Germline V gene sequence: CDR1 ENHRY, CDR2 SYGVKD. Method: immunoSEQ multiplex PCR; TCRdb's copy keeps in-frame clones and lacks some. The sample includes hundreds of thousands of clones, just over 85% of them seen just once. Of note for this clone: As yet, its antigen is unknown.

The receptor was derived from a woman under 30 in good health and CMV-seronegative. The specimen sequenced was PBMCs. This chain uses TRBV10-3 with TRBJ1-5; 9 bases map to TRBD1. CDR3 amino acids: CATGGEGTGLLAQPQHF. CDR3 DNA sequence: TGTGCCACCGGGGGTGAGGGGACAGGGTTGTTGGCGCAGCCCCAGCATTTT.